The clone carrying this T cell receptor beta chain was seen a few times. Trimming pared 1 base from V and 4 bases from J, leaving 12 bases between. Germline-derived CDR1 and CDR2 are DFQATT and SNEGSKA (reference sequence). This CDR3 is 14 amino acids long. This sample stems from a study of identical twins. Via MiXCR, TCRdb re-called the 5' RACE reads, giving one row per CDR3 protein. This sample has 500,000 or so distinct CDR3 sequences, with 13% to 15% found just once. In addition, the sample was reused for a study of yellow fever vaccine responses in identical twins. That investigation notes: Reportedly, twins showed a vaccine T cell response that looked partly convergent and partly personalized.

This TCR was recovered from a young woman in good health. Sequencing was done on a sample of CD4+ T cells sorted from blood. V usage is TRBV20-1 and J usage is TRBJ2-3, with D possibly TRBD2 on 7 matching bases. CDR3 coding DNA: TGCAGTGCTAGAGTTCGGGGGGCCCCAGATACGCAGTATTTT. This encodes CSARVRGAPDTQYF.